These 14 T cell receptor beta chains were all obtained from the same sample, sequenced in a study of cytomegalovirus exposure and HLA in healthy donors (dated by TCRdb to about 2017). Library preparation was by the immunoSEQ multiplex PCR assay. For the multiplex PCR, a mixture combining 60 forward primers for TCR Vbeta segments and 13 reverse primers for TCR Jbeta segments was used. TCRdb holds this immuneACCESS table with in-frame rearrangements only. Some clones are missing; in checked studies, unresolved V genes explain under half, and the rest has no known cause. This sample gives 90,000 to 100,000 clones in total; around 76% of them show up just once. Of the sample, under 20% falls within the top ten clones. The specimen sequenced was PBMCs. The receptor source for this set is a woman aged 55-69 years in good health and CMV-seropositive.

The rearrangement links TRBV18 to TRBJ2-1; D remains ambiguous. The V gene lost 3 bases and the J gene lost 8 bases, with 11 bases spanning the gap. Germline V gives CDR1 KGHSH, CDR2 LQKENI. The CDR3 length is 13 residues. The CDR3 here is CASSPPGADEQFF. CDR3 bases: TGTGCCAGCTCACCCCCTGGCGCGGATGAGCAGTTCTTC.

The rearrangement joins TRBV4-2 to TRBJ2-5; 9 nucleotides line up with TRBD2. CDR1 and CDR2 from the germline V gene are LGHNA and YNFKEQ. Germline trimming cut 0 bases from V and 3 bases from J; bases unmatched to any gene: 2. CDR3 length equals 15 residues. The DNA of the CDR3 is TGTGCCAGCAGCCAAGATATAGCGGGAGAAGAGACCCAGTACTTC. It is translated as CASSQDIAGEETQYF.

This clone is a singleton in its sample. The chain links TRBV6-6 to TRBJ2-5; 9 nucleotides match TRBD1. The J call may be wrong; the DNA end is better matched by TRBJ2-7. CDR3 length: 16 residues. Looked up from germline, CDR1 is MNHNY and CDR2 is SVGAGI (reference sequence). The CDR3 DNA follows: TGTGCCAGCAGTCTACAGGGGGCGGGGGTCGGATACGAGCAGTACTTC. This codes for CASSLQGAGVGYEQYF.

The chain carries TRBV7-6 and TRBJ2-1, with TRBD2 identical over 14 bases. The CDR3 totals 14 residues. V shed 6 bases, J shed 11 bases, and the junction held 6 bases outside the gene matches. Germline V gives CDR1 SGHVS, CDR2 FNYEAQ. CDR3 sequence reads: CASRGLAGGPKQFF. The CDR3 bases are TGTGCCAGCAGAGGACTAGCGGGAGGTCCCAAGCAGTTCTTC.

This clone is a singleton in its sample. The rearrangement links TRBV10-3 to TRBJ2-5; 9 bases align to TRBD2. The CDR3 contains 16 residues. Germline V gene sequence: CDR1 ENHRY, CDR2 SYGVKD. Trimming took 4 bases from V and 5 from J; bases not matched to a gene: 11. This chain's CDR3 is CAISGGKGLATETQYF. The DNA for the CDR3 is TGTGCCATCAGTGGGGGAAAGGGACTAGCAACGGAGACCCAGTACTTC.

DNA of the CDR3: TGTGCCAGCAGGTCGGGTAATGAAAAACTGTTTTTT. Translating it yields CASRSGNEKLFF. The V call is TRBV28, the J call TRBJ1-4; no clear D. Trimming pared 6 bases from V and 4 bases from J, leaving 6 bases between. The CDR3 is made up of 12 amino acids. The germline CDR1 and CDR2 sequences are MDHEN and SYDVKM.

V usage is TRBV6-1 and J usage is TRBJ1-1, with D unresolved. Germline assignment: CDR1 MNHNS and CDR2 SASEGT. CDR3 length equals 13 residues. Trimming left V 11 bases short and J 3 bases short, with 16 bases between. The CDR3 DNA sequence: TGTGCCTCCCCCCGGCGGGTGGACACTGAAGCTTTCTTT. It yields the protein CASPRRVDTEAFF.

V is TRBV5-1 and J is TRBJ2-1; D might be TRBD2 (5 bases). The germline CDR1 and CDR2 sequences are SGHRS and YFSETQ. This CDR3 contains 15 residues. Trimming left V 0 bases short and J 4 bases short, with 11 bases between. The chain's CDR3 is CASSLDTGGYNEQFF. DNA of the CDR3: TGCGCCAGCAGCTTGGACACCGGCGGGTACAATGAGCAGTTCTTC.

The rearrangement links TRBV11-2 to TRBJ1-1; 8 bases align to TRBD1. The germline CDR1 and CDR2 sequences are SGHAT and FQNNGV. There are 14 residues in the CDR3. V gave up 6 bases and J gave up 5 bases; unmatched junction bases: 8. CDR3 bases: TGTGCCAGCAGACTCGACAGGGGATGGACTGAAGCTTTCTTT. This gives the protein CASRLDRGWTEAFF.

V and J are TRBV7-2 and TRBJ1-1; 7 positions match TRBD1. The length of the CDR3 is 16 residues. Germline loops: CDR1 SGHTA, CDR2 FQGNSA. The V segment lost 3 bases and the J segment 0 bases; nucleotides outside the gene matches: 7. CDR3 nucleotide sequence: TGTGCCAGCAGCTTTGCGGCAGGGGGGATGAACACTGAAGCTTTCTTT. Protein: CASSFAAGGMNTEAFF.

V usage is TRBV5-6 and J usage is TRBJ1-2, with D tentatively TRBD1 (6 bases). V was cut by 4 bases and J by 0 bases, with 16 bases left in between. This CDR3 region has 16 residues. CDR1 is SGHDT and CDR2 is YYEEEE in the germline V gene. The CDR3 DNA reads as TGTGCCAGCAGCCGAGGGGGTCGGTTAGCTAACTATGGCTACACCTTC. This codes for CASSRGGRLANYGYTF.

This clone was observed once. This rearrangement joins TRBV5-6 to TRBJ2-7, with 8 bases fitting TRBD1. CDR3 length: 16 amino acids. Trimming removed 1 base from V and 0 bases from J; junction bases left unmatched: 6. Germline assignment: CDR1 SGHDT and CDR2 YYEEEE. The CDR3 bases are TGTGCCAGCAGCTTGTTGGGACAGGCGTCCTCCTACGAGCAGTACTTC. This translates into CASSLLGQASSYEQYF.

V and J are TRBV10-3 and TRBJ2-1; weak D call: TRBD1 (6 bases). The germline V gene encodes CDR1 ENHRY and CDR2 SYGVKD. The CDR3 extends over 17 amino acids. Trimming shortened V by 6 bases and J by 6 bases, and 24 bases separated the two germline ends. The CDR3 is CAIRGDTARPTGNEQFF. The CDR3 DNA reads TGTGCCATCAGAGGGGACACGGCGCGCCCCACAGGCAATGAGCAGTTCTTC.

The V gene is TRBV30, the J gene TRBJ2-7; D is possibly TRBD1 (5 bases). V was shortened by 3 bases and J by 0 bases, with 12 bases between the two germline ends. The CDR3 totals 14 residues. Germline loops: CDR1 GTSNPN, CDR2 SVGIG (reference sequence). The CDR3 reads CAWRWGGSSYEQYF. CDR3 nucleotide sequence: TGTGCCTGGAGATGGGGCGGAAGCTCCTACGAGCAGTACTTC.